This TCR beta chain was sequenced during a study of cytomegalovirus exposure and HLA in healthy donors. To note about this clone: The target antigen is unknown.

The PCR employed 60 Vbeta primers together with 13 Jbeta primers. TCRdb's copy holds only in-frame clones and misses some; the assay was immunoSEQ multiplex PCR. Found here are 150,000 to 200,000 clones, 70% to 85% of them singletons; the top ten hold 1.4%. The study, taken as a whole, reports: Later on, an analysis showed TCR association rates differing by HLA locus, with DRB1 the most and HLA-C the fewest. Researchers reported in a later analysis that common viral pathogens appeared linked to several top clusters.

Material: PBMCs. This TCR was sampled from a man aged 18 to 30 in good health and CMV-seronegative.

The CDR3 sequence: CASSQGEQAGGRERETQYF. The DNA for the CDR3 is TGTGCCAGCAGCCAAGGGGAGCAAGCGGGGGGACGGGAGCGCGAGACCCAGTACTTC. This chain uses TRBV4-2 with TRBJ2-5, with 9 bases that match TRBD2. V shed 1 base and J 5 bases; nucleotides not matched to a gene: 17. Germline assignment: CDR1 LGHNA and CDR2 YNFKEQ. The CDR3 spans 19 residues.